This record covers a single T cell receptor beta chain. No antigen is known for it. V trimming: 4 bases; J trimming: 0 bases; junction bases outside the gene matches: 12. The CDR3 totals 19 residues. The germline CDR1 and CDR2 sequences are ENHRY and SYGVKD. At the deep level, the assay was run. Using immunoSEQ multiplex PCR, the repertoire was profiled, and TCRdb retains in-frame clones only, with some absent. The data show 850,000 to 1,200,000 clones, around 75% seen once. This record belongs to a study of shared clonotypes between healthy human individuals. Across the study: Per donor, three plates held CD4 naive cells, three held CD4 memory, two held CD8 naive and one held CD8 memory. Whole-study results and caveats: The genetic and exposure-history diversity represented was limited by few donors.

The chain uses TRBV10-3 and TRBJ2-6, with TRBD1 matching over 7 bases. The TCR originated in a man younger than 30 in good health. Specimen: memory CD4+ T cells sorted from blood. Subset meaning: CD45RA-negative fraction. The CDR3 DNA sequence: TGTGCCATCAGTGGGGCCCAGGGGGTGGGGTTCTCTGGGGCCAACGTCCTGACTTTC. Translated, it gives CAISGAQGVGFSGANVLTF.